This is a list of T cell receptor beta chains from one sample in a study of T cell changes during pregnancy in multiple sclerosis. Here immunoSEQ multiplex PCR was the method, and the copy in TCRdb shows in-frame clones only, minus some. The sample contains some 71,000 clones, about 90% of which appear only once. The sample was peripheral blood, taken after pregnancy. The receptors were gathered from a female donor with multiple sclerosis, enrolled in a pregnancy study. Both conserved end residues are part of each CDR3.

TRBV27	TRBJ2-4	CASSLGLPLAKNIQYF
TRBV4-3	TRBJ1-2	CASSPGQGASNGYTF
TRBV4-1	TRBJ2-5	CASSQDPEETQYF
TRBV4-1	TRBJ2-3	CASSPTAGLATDTQYF
TRBV9	TRBJ2-1	CASSVYLAGGNNEQFF
TRBV5-4	TRBJ2-6	CASSLDNSGANVLTF
TRBV7-6	TRBJ1-2	CASSSGTAGHGYTF
TRBV10-1	TRBJ2-1	CASSEISGAIEQFF
TRBV25-1	TRBJ2-7	CASSYSGGLSYEQYF
TRBV28	TRBJ2-3	CASSFGSHPDTQYF